The 28 T cell receptor beta chains presented below share a single source sample, sequenced in a study of beta chain features in type 1 diabetes. Expressed TCRB transcripts were sequenced because the isolated RNA had all been reverse transcribed beforehand. Only in-frame clones appear in the TCRdb table, and some are missing; sequencing was by immunoSEQ multiplex PCR. Of 300,000 to 400,000 clones in the sample, over 10% are singletons; the top ten hold about 0.018%. Sequenced material: naive CD4+ T cells from blood. These receptors were collected from a young man in good health.

This clone was seen a few times. The rearrangement joins TRBV28 to TRBJ1-2; D is undetermined. Germline V lookup: CDR1 MDHEN, CDR2 SYDVKM. Trimming pared 5 bases from V and 4 bases from J, leaving 8 bases between. The CDR3 sequence is 12 residues long. DNA for the CDR3: TGTGCCAGCAGTCGCGCAGGCTATGGCTACACCTTC. Its translation is CASSRAGYGYTF.

The V gene is TRBV27, the J gene TRBJ2-1; 11 nucleotides match TRBD2. The CDR3 extends over 15 amino acids. In germline, CDR1 is MNHEY, CDR2 SMNVEV (reference sequence). The J segment lost 3 bases and the V segment lost 3 bases, leaving 1 base of the junction unmatched. Here the CDR3 reads CASSFSGGVYNEQFF. In DNA form, the CDR3 reads TGTGCCAGCAGTTTTAGCGGGGGGGTCTACAATGAGCAGTTCTTC.

The chain carries TRBV18 and TRBJ2-3; D is possibly TRBD2 (5 bases). This CDR3 is built from 12 residues. From germline, CDR1 is KGHSH and CDR2 LQKENI. V gave up 5 bases and J gave up 6 bases, with 9 bases separating them. In DNA form, the CDR3 reads TGTGCCAGCTCAACTAGAATGGATACGCAGTATTTT. The encoded protein is CASSTRMDTQYF.

This clone was recorded a few times. The rearrangement joins TRBV7-9 to TRBJ2-7; possibly TRBD1 for D (5 bases). Trimming removed 5 bases from V and 0 bases from J, with 14 bases in between. The CDR3 runs 15 residues. Germline CDR1 reads SEHNR; CDR2 reads FQNEAQ (reference sequence). The CDR3 region has the DNA TGTGCCAGCAGCGGGCTGACAGTTAGCTCCTACGAGCAGTACTTC. Translating it yields CASSGLTVSSYEQYF.

This clone was seen only a few times. The genes are TRBV18 and TRBJ2-1; no definite D call. Germline V lookup: CDR1 KGHSH, CDR2 LQKENI. The ends were cut back, 3 bases at V and 4 bases at J, with 7 bases in the middle. The CDR3 sequence is 13 residues long. The CDR3 reads CASSPIEYNEQFF. As DNA, the CDR3 is TGTGCCAGCTCACCTATAGAGTACAATGAGCAGTTCTTC.

The gene calls are TRBV7-2 and TRBJ1-2, with TRBD1 as a possible D gene (6 bases). Per the germline V gene, CDR1 is SGHTA and CDR2 is FQGNSA. V lost 5 bases to trimming and J lost 7 bases, with 14 bases between them. The CDR3 is made up of 13 amino acids. CDR3 coding DNA: TGTGCCAGCAGCGGGCAGGGGTACGGTGGCTACACCTTC. It codes for CASSGQGYGGYTF.

This clone has just a few counts. The gene calls are TRBV7-9 and TRBJ1-1; a possible D gene is TRBD1 (6 bases). The V and J ends lost 5 bases and 4 bases respectively, with 17 bases between them. CDR1 is SEHNR, CDR2 FQNEAQ, per germline (reference sequence). The CDR3 runs 15 residues. CDR3 coding DNA: TGTGCCAGCAGCATACATTCGGGGGGCTCCACTGAAGCTTTCTTT. Its translation is CASSIHSGGSTEAFF.

The CDR3: CASSPGAEGPQFF. The CDR3 region has the DNA TGTGCCAGCAGTCCCGGGGCGGAGGGGCCGCAGTTCTTC. This chain uses TRBV6-4 with TRBJ2-1; D perhaps matches TRBD2 (6 bases). V lost 5 bases and J lost 12, with 17 bases in between. Germline V CDR1 and CDR2: MRHNA, SNTAGT. The CDR3 length is 13 residues.

The gene calls are TRBV5-4 and TRBJ2-5, with D possibly matching TRBD2 (5 bases). Near its end, the DNA agrees better with TRBJ2-7, so the J call may be wrong. CDR3 length: 13 amino acids. Looked up from germline, CDR1 is SGHNT and CDR2 is YYREEE (reference sequence). The CDR3 protein is CASSSRPGYEQYF. The CDR3, as DNA: TGTGCCAGCAGCTCGCGTCCGGGATACGAGCAGTACTTC.

The J gene is TRBJ2-7, the V gene TRBV11-2; D uncertain. The germline V gene encodes CDR1 SGHAT and CDR2 FQNNGV. The CDR3 is made up of 11 amino acids. The ends were cut back, 2 bases at V and 5 bases at J, with 4 bases in the middle. The CDR3 is CASSLRDEQYF. The CDR3 nucleotides are TGTGCCAGCAGCTTACGGGACGAGCAGTACTTC.

This clone has a handful of counts. This chain uses TRBV5-6 with TRBJ1-5, with D unclear. The CDR3 loop spans 14 amino acids. Per germline, CDR1 SGHDT and CDR2 YYEEEE. V dropped 0 bases and J dropped 1 base, with 5 bases sitting between them. The CDR3 here is CASSLGQSNQPQHF. CDR3 nucleotide sequence: TGTGCCAGCAGCTTGGGGCAGAGCAATCAGCCCCAGCATTTT.

This chain connects TRBV4-2 to TRBJ2-5; 13 nucleotides match TRBD2. V shed 4 bases, J shed 4 bases, and the junction held 6 bases outside the gene matches. Germline V gene data show CDR1 as LGHNA and CDR2 as YNFKEQ. CDR3 length equals 16 residues. In nucleotides, the CDR3 is TGTGCCAGCAGCCCAGGACTAGCGGGAGTCCCAGAGACCCAGTACTTC. This gives the protein CASSPGLAGVPETQYF.

The V call is TRBV4-3, the J call TRBJ2-3; D is possibly TRBD2 (5 bases). The ends were cut back, 0 bases at V and 1 base at J, with 11 bases in the middle. The CDR3 extends over 16 amino acids. Germline lookup yields CDR1 LGHNA and CDR2 YSLEER. The CDR3 coding sequence is TGCGCCAGCAGCCAAGATGGCGGGCAGGGCACAGATACGCAGTATTTT. It encodes CASSQDGGQGTDTQYF.

The chain couples TRBV4-1 to TRBJ2-3, with 7 bases aligning to TRBD2. Trimming cost V 5 bases and J 4 bases; bases outside gene matches: 15. The CDR3 totals 17 residues. From germline, CDR1 is MGHRA and CDR2 YSYEKL. The CDR3 DNA sequence: TGCGCCAGCAGCATATACCTAGCGGCGAGCAGCGCAGATACGCAGTATTTT. Residues: CASSIYLAASSADTQYF.

This clone was observed a few times. V usage is TRBV11-2 and J usage is TRBJ1-2, with no clear D. V shed 0 bases and J shed 7 bases, with 9 bases lying between them. The CDR3 spans 13 residues. CDR1 SGHAT and CDR2 FQNNGV come from the germline V gene. Here the CDR3 DNA reads TGTGCCAGCAGCTTAGATAGAGGCGGTGGCTACACCTTC. Translating gives CASSLDRGGGYTF.

The J gene is TRBJ1-2, the V gene TRBV10-3; 9 bases align to TRBD1. V gave up 6 bases and J gave up 3 bases; unmatched junction bases: 2. CDR1 and CDR2 (germline): ENHRY, SYGVKD. The CDR3 runs to 13 residues. This chain's CDR3 is CAIRRDRDYGYTF. The DNA of the CDR3 is TGTGCCATCAGGAGGGACAGGGACTATGGCTACACCTTC.

The CDR3 region is CASSETGSGANVLTF. CDR3 DNA sequence: TGTGCCAGCAGTGAAACCGGCTCTGGGGCCAACGTCCTGACTTTC. This chain connects TRBV6-1 to TRBJ2-6; D is unresolved. This CDR3 spans 15 amino acids. V shed 2 bases and J shed 0 bases, with 5 bases lying between them. Germline CDR1 MNHNS, CDR2 SASEGT.

The gene calls are TRBV14 and TRBJ2-7; D uncertain. V was pared by 0 bases and J by 4 bases, with 13 bases between. The V gene's germline CDR1 is SGHDN and CDR2 FVKESK. The CDR3 has 15 amino acids. In DNA form, the CDR3 reads TGTGCCAGCAGCCAAGAGGCGTTCAGGCATTACGAGCAGTACTTC. Protein sequence: CASSQEAFRHYEQYF.

The chain combines TRBV28 with TRBJ1-1, with a possible D match to TRBD1 (6 bases). In germline, CDR1 is MDHEN, CDR2 SYDVKM. V was cut by 6 bases and J by 6 bases, with 20 bases left in between. The CDR3 covers 15 residues. The CDR3 sequence: CASRPRRTGKAEAFF. The CDR3 DNA reads TGTGCCAGCAGGCCCCGACGAACAGGGAAGGCTGAAGCTTTCTTT.

This clone was found a few times. The V call is TRBV5-1, the J call TRBJ1-1, with a tentative D call TRBD1 (5 bases). V dropped 4 bases and J dropped 0 bases, with 13 bases sitting between them. The germline V gene encodes CDR1 SGHRS and CDR2 YFSETQ. This CDR3 spans 15 amino acids. The CDR3 loop reads CASSQTGNLNTEAFF. CDR3 bases: TGCGCCAGCAGCCAAACAGGCAATCTGAACACTGAAGCTTTCTTT.

V usage is TRBV5-1 and J usage is TRBJ2-3, with 7 nucleotides matching TRBD2. This CDR3 is built from 16 residues. V was pared by 5 bases and J by 3 bases, with 12 bases of the junction left unmatched. Germline CDR1 and CDR2: SGHRS and YFSETQ. Here the CDR3 reads CASRSQPAGWTDTQYF. CDR3 nucleotides: TGCGCCAGCAGGTCCCAGCCAGCGGGGTGGACAGATACGCAGTATTTT.

This chain joins TRBV7-2 and TRBJ2-7, with 11 bases matching TRBD2. CDR1 and CDR2 (germline): SGHTA, FQGNSA. CDR3 size: 15 residues. V shed 4 bases, J shed 5 bases, and the junction held 7 bases outside the gene matches. CDR3 in amino acids: CASSYTSGSSNEQYF. The CDR3 region has the DNA TGTGCCAGCAGCTACACTAGCGGGAGTAGCAACGAGCAGTACTTC.

This clone was found a few times. The chain combines TRBV9 with TRBJ2-1; TRBD1 might be the D (6 bases). This CDR3 is built from 15 residues. V was clipped by 0 bases and J by 9 bases, with 16 bases between them. Germline assignment: CDR1 SGDLS and CDR2 YYNGEE. The CDR3 loop reads CASSVAADRGGEQFF. The CDR3 DNA reads as TGTGCCAGCAGCGTAGCTGCGGACAGAGGCGGTGAGCAGTTCTTC.

This clone was counted only a few times. The chain couples TRBV21-1 to TRBJ2-3; the DNA was not compared with TRBD1, the D call given in the table. TRBV21-1 corresponds to a pseudogene. The CDR3 length is 15 residues. The CDR3 sequence is CASSTRDRGTDTQYF. CDR3 DNA: TGTGCCAGCAGCACCCGGGACAGGGGGACAGATACGCAGTATTTT.

This chain joins TRBV6-6 and TRBJ2-7; the match to TRBD1 covers 7 bases. V lost 8 bases and J lost 2; bases outside the gene matches: 6. This CDR3 has 13 residues. The germline V gene encodes CDR1 MNHNY and CDR2 SVGAGI (reference sequence). In DNA form, the CDR3 reads TGTGCCAGCGGGCGACAGGGAACCTACGAGCAGTACTTC. Amino acids: CASGRQGTYEQYF.

There are a few counts of this clone. The V call is TRBV7-2, the J call TRBJ2-1, with D perhaps matching TRBD1 (6 bases). The CDR3 runs 14 residues. Germline V gene sequence: CDR1 SGHTA, CDR2 FQGNSA. Trimming removed 5 bases from V and 7 bases from J, with 15 bases in between. The CDR3 region has the DNA TGTGCCAGCAGCAACCGACAGGTTTTAAATGAGCAGTTCTTC. Amino acid sequence: CASSNRQVLNEQFF.

The chain couples TRBV7-2 to TRBJ2-5; 9 bases are shared with TRBD1. This CDR3 contains 15 residues. V shed 5 bases, J shed 4 bases, and the junction held 8 bases outside the gene matches. Germline values: CDR1 SGHTA, CDR2 FQGNSA. This CDR3 reads CASSKFRTGVETQYF. CDR3 coding DNA: TGTGCCAGCAGCAAATTCCGGACAGGGGTAGAGACCCAGTACTTC.

This clone was observed a few times. The chain links TRBV28 to TRBJ1-5, with 7 bases fitting TRBD1. The CDR3 has 18 residues. The V gene end was trimmed by 5 bases and the J gene end by 6 bases; junction bases not matched to a gene: 19. Germline lookup yields CDR1 MDHEN and CDR2 SYDVKM. CDR3 sequence (DNA): TGTGCCAGCAGTCCAATTACGGCCAGACAGGGTTGGAGTCAGCCCCAGCATTTT. As protein: CASSPITARQGWSQPQHF.